Included here is one TCR beta chain sequence, with context. The antigen is unknown. The data derive from a study of cytomegalovirus exposure and HLA in healthy donors. Study-level points and caveats: The records held CMV serostatus as the only immune exposure information.

Germline V CDR1 and CDR2: MDHEN, SYDVKM. Trimming cost V 6 bases and J 6 bases; bases outside gene matches: 7. This CDR3 spans 13 amino acids. PCR employed 60 Vbeta and 13 Jbeta primers. The table came from immunoSEQ multiplex PCR; TCRdb's copy has only in-frame clones and leaves some out. The repertoire includes over 130,000 clones, roughly 77% of them detected once, and 1.5% to 2% sits in the top ten. The rearrangement links TRBV28 to TRBJ2-7, with 8 nucleotides matching TRBD1. Material for sequencing was PBMCs. This TCR was recovered from a woman between 25 and 40 years old in good health and CMV-seronegative. The CDR3 DNA is TGTGCCAGCAGCCCCGACAGGGGTCGCGAGCAGTACGTC. Protein product: CASSPDRGREQYV.